The 27 T cell receptor beta chains below were found in one sample sequenced in a study of CD8 T cells in Susac syndrome. An input of 0.5 to 1 ug of RNA was subjected to reverse transcription using random hexamers. TCRdb re-called the immunoSEQ multiplex PCR reads through MiXCR, storing one row per CDR3 protein. The repertoire includes some 180,000 distinct CDR3 sequences, about 93% of them detected once, and 0.085% to 0.1% sits in the top ten. Sequenced input: CD4+ T cells from PBMCs. Receptors originate from a human donor with Susac syndrome.

The chain combines TRBV28 with TRBJ2-1; 9 bases are shared with TRBD1. CDR3 length equals 15 residues. V lost 4 bases and J lost 3; bases outside the gene matches: 4. Germline V gene sequence: CDR1 MDHEN, CDR2 SYDVKM. As DNA, the CDR3 is TGTGCCAGCAGTTCTTGGACAGGGGACTACAATGAGCAGTTCTTC. It specifies CASSSWTGDYNEQFF.

The chain is built from TRBV18 and TRBJ1-2; weak D call: TRBD1 (6 bases). In germline, CDR1 is KGHSH, CDR2 LQKENI. Between the trimmed V and J ends, which lost 2 bases and 8 bases, there was a span of 21 bases. The CDR3 runs 16 residues. The chain's CDR3 is CASSPRGTDYGSGYTF. The CDR3 bases are TGTGCCAGCTCACCAAGGGGGACCGATTACGGTAGCGGCTACACCTTC.

CDR3 sequence (DNA): TGCGCCAGCAGTCAATCAAGCAGGGTTGGCTACACCTTC. It yields the protein CASSQSSRVGYTF. This chain connects TRBV23-1 to TRBJ1-2, with D possibly being TRBD1 (5 bases). TRBV23-1 is an ORF; its function is uncertain. V shed 0 bases and J shed 7 bases, with 9 bases lying between them. This CDR3 spans 13 amino acids.

CDR3 protein: CSASGTSYYNEQFF. In DNA form, the CDR3 reads TGCAGTGCTTCCGGGACTAGCTATTACAATGAGCAGTTCTTC. This chain uses TRBV20-1 with TRBJ2-1, with 9 bases lining up with TRBD2. Germline CDR1 is DFQATT and CDR2 is SNEGSKA (reference sequence). Unmatched junction bases numbered 6, after V lost 5 bases and J lost 4 bases. This CDR3 comprises 14 residues.

The CDR3 DNA is TGTGCCAGCAGCATGGGACCACTGGACGGCTACACCTTC. Translating gives CASSMGPLDGYTF. The chain uses TRBV5-4 and TRBJ1-2; tentatively, D is TRBD1 (5 bases). The V gene's germline CDR1 is SGHNT and CDR2 YYREEE (reference sequence). CDR3 length equals 13 residues. Trimming stripped 4 bases from V and 8 bases from J, with 15 bases between.

This sequence joins TRBV20-1 and TRBJ2-5, with TRBD2 matching over 9 bases. The CDR3 extends over 16 amino acids. V lost 5 bases and J lost 4; bases outside the gene matches: 14. Germline-derived CDR1 and CDR2 are DFQATT and SNEGSKA (reference sequence). The CDR3: CSAPPGIAGAGETQYF. The CDR3 region has the DNA TGCAGTGCTCCCCCAGGGATAGCGGGAGCTGGAGAGACCCAGTACTTC.

This chain connects TRBV7-2 to TRBJ1-4; 10 bases agree with TRBD1. This CDR3 has 17 residues. The V segment lost 0 bases and the J segment 8 bases; nucleotides outside the gene matches: 9. CDR1 SGHTA and CDR2 FQGNSA come from the germline V gene. CDR3 nucleotide sequence: TGTGCCAGCAGCTTAGCCCACGCCGGGACAGGGGCCGAAAAACTGTTTTTT. Amino acid sequence: CASSLAHAGTGAEKLFF. Supplemented by reference TRBV7-2 and TRBJ1-4, the full variable domain reads GAGVSQSPSNKVTEKGKDVELRCDPISGHTALYWYRQSLGQGLEFLIYFQGNSAPDKSGLPSDRFSAERTGGSVSTLTIQRTQQEDSAVYLCASSLAHAGTGAEKLFFGSGTQLSVL.

The rearrangement links TRBV30 to TRBJ1-2; D gene uncertain. The V gene's germline CDR1 is GTSNPN and CDR2 SVGIG (reference sequence). Trimming cost V 5 bases and J 5 bases, with 9 bases left between them. This CDR3 is built from 11 residues. CDR3 DNA sequence: TGTGCCTGGTATGGTGGGTATGGCTACACCTTC. Residues: CAWYGGYGYTF. Variable domain in full (rest from reference TRBV30 and TRBJ1-2): SQTIHQWPATLVQPVGSPLSLECTVEGTSNPNLYWYRQAAGRGLQLLFYSVGIGQISSEVPQNLSASRPQDRQFILSSKKLLLSDSGFYLCAWYGGYGYTFGSGTRLTVV.

The chain recombines TRBV9 with TRBJ2-6; 10 bases are a match to TRBD1. Germline assignment: CDR1 SGDLS and CDR2 YYNGEE. The CDR3 totals 19 residues. The J segment lost 4 bases and the V segment lost 3 bases, leaving 13 bases of the junction unmatched. In DNA form, the CDR3 reads TGTGCCAGCAGCGCCTCATGGACAGGGGGACAACCGGGGGCCAACGTCCTGACTTTC. Its translation is CASSASWTGGQPGANVLTF.

J is TRBJ1-4 and V is TRBV29-1; D call uncertain. Trimming removed 4 bases from V and 2 bases from J, with 11 bases in between. The CDR3 is 14 amino acids. Germline lookup yields CDR1 SQVTM and CDR2 ANQGSEA. CDR3 protein: CSVGQDYTNEKLFF. CDR3 DNA sequence: TGCAGCGTTGGTCAGGATTACACTAATGAAAAACTGTTTTTT. Full variable domain (outside the CDR3, taken from reference TRBV29-1 and TRBJ1-4): SAVISQKPSRDICQRGTSLTIQCQVDSQVTMMFWYRQQPGQSLTLIATANQGSEATYESGFVIDKFPISRPNLTFSTLTVSNMSPEDSSIYLCSVGQDYTNEKLFFGSGTQLSVL.

V gene TRBV7-2 combines with J gene TRBJ1-2; D is undetermined. V lost 1 base and J 4 bases, leaving 10 bases between the germline ends. This CDR3 is built from 14 residues. Germline CDR1 and CDR2: SGHTA and FQGNSA. The CDR3 bases are TGTGCCAGCAGCTTAGGAGTGGCATCCTATGGCTACACCTTC. As protein: CASSLGVASYGYTF.

The rearrangement links TRBV23-1 to TRBJ1-5, with 8 positions matching TRBD1. TRBV23-1 is labeled an ORF, and its function is uncertain. V lost 3 bases to trimming and J lost 3 bases; unmatched junction nucleotides: 7. The CDR3 totals 16 residues. DNA of the CDR3: TGCGCCAGCAGTCACCGACAGGGGAGGGACAATCAGCCCCAGCATTTT. Encoded protein: CASSHRQGRDNQPQHF.

CDR3 coding DNA: TGTGCCAGCAGCTTAGGGGCAGTGGAGACCCAGTACTTC. This translates into CASSLGAVETQYF. The chain recombines TRBV11-2 with TRBJ2-5, with no clear D. The CDR3 contains 13 residues. CDR1 and CDR2 from the germline V gene are SGHAT and FQNNGV. V was clipped by 1 base and J by 5 bases, with 8 bases between them.

Points on this clonotype: At one boundary the junction diverges from the germline segment, which might be a read error. The V call is TRBV7-7, the J call TRBJ2-5; tentative D call: TRBD2 (5 bases). Germline-derived CDR1 and CDR2 are SSHAT and FNYEAQ (reference sequence). The CDR3 length is 13 residues. CDR3 in amino acids: CASSLIGRETQYF. DNA of the CDR3: TGTGCTAGCAGCTTAATAGGGAGAGAGACCCAGTACTTC.

There are a few counts of this clonotype. V and J are TRBV18 and TRBJ2-3; D not certain. CDR3 length equals 14 residues. The V gene lost 3 bases and the J gene lost 1 base, with 8 bases spanning the gap. CDR1 KGHSH and CDR2 LQKENI come from the germline V gene. The CDR3 spells CASSPSGGTDTQYF. DNA for the CDR3: TGTGCCAGCTCACCGTCCGGTGGCACAGATACGCAGTATTTT.

The chain couples TRBV5-1 to TRBJ1-5; D possibly corresponds to TRBD1 (5 bases). Germline V CDR1 and CDR2: SGHRS, YFSETQ. V lost 0 bases, J lost 0 bases, and 7 bases lay in between. The CDR3 is 15 residues long. The CDR3 is CASSLEGDSNQPQHF. For the CDR3, the DNA is TGCGCCAGCAGCTTGGAAGGGGATAGCAATCAGCCCCAGCATTTT. Full variable domain (rest looked up from reference TRBV5-1 and TRBJ1-5): KAGVTQTPRYLIKTRGQQVTLSCSPISGHRSVSWYQQTPGQGLQFLFEYFSETQRNKGNFPGRFSGRQFSNSRSEMNVSTLELGDSALYLCASSLEGDSNQPQHFGDGTRLSIL.

The chain joins TRBV30 to TRBJ2-7; possibly TRBD2 for D (5 bases). CDR3 length: 13 residues. The V gene's germline CDR1 is GTSNPN and CDR2 SVGIG (reference sequence). CDR3 bases: TGTGCTCTCAAGGCGGGTAGGGACTACGAGCAGTACTTC. It codes for CALKAGRDYEQYF. Based on the CDR3 plus reference TRBV30 and TRBJ2-7, the full variable domain is SQTIHQWPATLVQPVGSPLSLECTVEGTSNPNLYWYRQAAGRGLQLLFYSVGIGQISSEVPQNLSASRPQDRQFILSSKKLLLSDSGFYLCALKAGRDYEQYFGPGTRLTVT.

V gene TRBV5-1 combines with J gene TRBJ2-7; D is unclear. Trimming took off 3 bases at V and 7 bases at J, with 11 bases between the two ends. The CDR3 contains 12 residues. From germline, CDR1 is SGHRS and CDR2 YFSETQ. The CDR3 sequence is CASSSNGREQYF. The CDR3 DNA is TGCGCCAGCAGCTCGAACGGGCGGGAGCAGTACTTC.

The rearrangement uses TRBV6-2 or TRBV6-3 and TRBJ2-2; D uncertain. Trimming pared 7 bases from V and 6 bases from J, leaving 6 bases between. The germline CDR1 and CDR2 sequences are MNHEY and SVGEGT. The CDR3 is 11 amino acids. The CDR3 loop reads CASNNPGELFF. In DNA form, the CDR3 reads TGTGCCAGCAATAATCCCGGGGAGCTGTTTTTT.

The DNA for the CDR3 is TGCAGCGTTGTAAACGGGATGTATGGCTACACCTTC. Its protein is CSVVNGMYGYTF. The rearrangement links TRBV29-1 to TRBJ1-2; D remains ambiguous. CDR1 is SQVTM and CDR2 is ANQGSEA in the germline V gene. The V and J ends lost 4 bases and 5 bases respectively, with 11 bases between them. CDR3 length equals 12 residues. Full variable domain (rest looked up from reference TRBV29-1 and TRBJ1-2): SAVISQKPSRDICQRGTSLTIQCQVDSQVTMMFWYRQQPGQSLTLIATANQGSEATYESGFVIDKFPISRPNLTFSTLTVSNMSPEDSSIYLCSVVNGMYGYTFGSGTRLTVV.

The chain combines TRBV25-1 with TRBJ2-7; D tentatively reads TRBD1 or TRBD2 (5 bases each). The CDR3 covers 14 residues. CDR1 and CDR2 (germline): MGHDK, SYGVNS. The V end lost 0 bases, the J end lost 7 bases, and 13 bases lay between the germline ends. Written as DNA, the CDR3 is TGTGCCAGCAGTGAATATGGGGGAACGGAAGAGCAGTACTTC. As protein: CASSEYGGTEEQYF.

The chain combines TRBV20-1 with TRBJ1-1; weak D call: TRBD1 (5 bases). Trimming left V 0 bases short and J 4 bases short, with 12 bases between. This CDR3 region has 14 residues. In germline, CDR1 is DFQATT, CDR2 SNEGSKA (reference sequence). The CDR3 bases are TGCAGTGCTAGAGATTTGAGGGGTGGCACTGAAGCTTTCTTT. As protein: CSARDLRGGTEAFF.

V is TRBV5-6 and J is TRBJ2-3; 7 bases align to TRBD2. Trimming took 3 bases from V and 0 from J; bases not matched to a gene: 7. This CDR3 region has 16 residues. Germline lookup yields CDR1 SGHDT and CDR2 YYEEEE. The CDR3 nucleotides are TGTGCCAGCAGCTCCGGGACTACCTTAAGCACAGATACGCAGTATTTT. Translated: CASSSGTTLSTDTQYF.

The J gene is TRBJ1-2, the V gene TRBV7-9; tentatively, D is TRBD1 (6 bases). CDR1 SEHNR and CDR2 FQNEAQ come from the germline V gene (reference sequence). V lost 8 bases, J lost 8 bases, and 15 bases lay in between. The CDR3 extends over 12 amino acids. The CDR3 is CASQGLKDGYTF. The CDR3 DNA is TGTGCCAGCCAGGGGCTCAAGGACGGCTACACCTTC. Full variable domain (remainder filled in from reference TRBV7-9 and TRBJ1-2): DTGVSQNPRHKITKRGQNVTFRCDPISEHNRLYWYRQTLGQGPEFLTYFQNEAQLEKSRLLSDRFSAERPKGSFSTLEIQRTEQGDSAMYLCASQGLKDGYTFGSGTRLTVV.

In DNA form, the CDR3 reads TGTGCCAGCAGCTTATCTGGGACGGCGGCACCCTACGAGCAGTACTTC. Its protein product is CASSLSGTAAPYEQYF. V is TRBV7-2 and J is TRBJ2-7; D could derive from TRBD1 or TRBD2 (5 bases each). The CDR3 has 16 amino acids. The V and J ends lost 2 bases and 2 bases respectively, with 16 bases between them. In germline, CDR1 is SGHTA, CDR2 FQGNSA. The whole variable domain, remainder taken from reference TRBV7-2 and TRBJ2-7, is GAGVSQSPSNKVTEKGKDVELRCDPISGHTALYWYRQSLGQGLEFLIYFQGNSAPDKSGLPSDRFSAERTGGSVSTLTIQRTQQEDSAVYLCASSLSGTAAPYEQYFGPGTRLTVT.

This sequence joins TRBV20-1 and TRBJ2-1, with 8 bases aligning to TRBD1. In germline, CDR1 is DFQATT, CDR2 SNEGSKA (reference sequence). This CDR3 is built from 15 residues. The CDR3 is CSPSTAGQEHNEQFF. DNA for the CDR3: TGCAGCCCATCTACCGCGGGACAGGAGCACAATGAGCAGTTCTTC.

This chain uses TRBV10-3 with TRBJ1-2; D gene ambiguous. This CDR3 is 12 amino acids long. The V and J ends lost 2 bases and 5 bases respectively, with 6 bases between them. In germline, CDR1 is ENHRY, CDR2 SYGVKD. CDR3 loop: CAISEDSYGYTF. CDR3 DNA: TGTGCCATCAGTGAGGATTCGTATGGCTACACCTTC.